The 23 T cell receptor beta chains given below trace back to one sample, sequenced in a study of shared clonotypes between healthy human individuals. Sequencing used immunoSEQ multiplex PCR; TCRdb keeps in-frame clones, though not all of them. The table shows about 600,000 clones, with around 81% occurring only once. Material for sequencing was PBMCs. Source of these receptors: a woman aged 40 to 55 in good health. Some clones in this sample may be carry-over from other donors' samples.

The CDR3 region is CAIKGAGGDEQYF. Written as DNA, the CDR3 is TGTGCCATCAAGGGGGCGGGTGGGGACGAGCAGTACTTC. The chain has TRBV10-3 and TRBJ2-7, with 7 bases identical to TRBD1. J gave up 5 bases and V 7 bases, and 8 bases lay outside the gene matches. Per germline, CDR1 ENHRY and CDR2 SYGVKD. The CDR3 runs 13 residues.

The gene calls are TRBV19 and TRBJ1-5; perhaps TRBD1 as D (5 bases). Germline V gene data show CDR1 as LNHDA and CDR2 as SQIVND (reference sequence). The CDR3 contains 15 residues. The germline V and J ends were trimmed by 8 bases and 2 bases, with 16 bases remaining between them. CDR3 sequence (DNA): TGTGCCAGTCGGGACTCCAGGCGGGGCAATCAGCCCCAGCATTTT. Translating gives CASRDSRRGNQPQHF.

This chain links TRBV9 with TRBJ2-1, with TRBD2 matching over 10 bases. This CDR3 is built from 16 residues. With 4 bases clipped from V and 9 bases from J, the junction kept 13 bases outside the gene matches. Germline-derived CDR1 and CDR2 are SGDLS and YYNGEE. CDR3 amino acids: CASSRRSAGGGPEQFF. The CDR3 DNA is TGTGCCAGCAGCCGTAGGTCAGCGGGAGGGGGTCCTGAGCAGTTCTTC.

In its sample, this clone was seen many times. The CDR3 spells CASSPTVGGASSNQPQHF. CDR3 coding DNA: TGCGCCAGCAGCCCGACGGTAGGGGGCGCGAGTAGCAATCAGCCCCAGCATTTT. This sequence joins TRBV5-1 and TRBJ1-5, with 7 bases identical to TRBD1. The CDR3 extends over 18 amino acids. Trimming removed 4 bases from V and 0 bases from J; junction bases left unmatched: 13. From germline, CDR1 is SGHRS and CDR2 YFSETQ.

The chain has TRBV27 and TRBJ1-1; no definite D call. V was trimmed by 4 bases and J by 5 bases, leaving 14 bases between them. CDR3 length: 14 residues. Per germline, CDR1 MNHEY and CDR2 SMNVEV (reference sequence). The CDR3 coding sequence is TGTGCCAGCAGTTCGGGATTAGGTTGGACTGAAGCTTTCTTT. Translated: CASSSGLGWTEAFF.

This rearrangement joins TRBV7-8 to TRBJ2-7; tentatively, D is TRBD1 (5 bases). CDR1 is SGHVS and CDR2 is FQNEAQ in the germline V gene. The CDR3 totals 15 residues. Trimming removed 5 bases at V and 2 bases at J, with 16 bases between. The CDR3 nucleotides are TGTGCCAGCAGCCCCGCTGTAGGGGTCGCCTACGAGCAGTACTTC. Residues: CASSPAVGVAYEQYF.

The chain carries TRBV7-2 and TRBJ2-1, with 9 bases matching TRBD2. V gave up 2 bases and J gave up 9 bases; unmatched junction bases: 17. The CDR3 totals 18 residues. The germline gives CDR1 SGHTA, CDR2 FQGNSA. The CDR3 DNA follows: TGTGCCAGCAGCTTATCTATATGGGGTCTAGCGGGGCGGGGTGAGCAGTTCTTC. It encodes CASSLSIWGLAGRGEQFF. The full variable domain, rest sourced from reference TRBV7-2 and TRBJ2-1, is GAGVSQSPSNKVTEKGKDVELRCDPISGHTALYWYRQSLGQGLEFLIYFQGNSAPDKSGLPSDRFSAERTGGSVSTLTIQRTQQEDSAVYLCASSLSIWGLAGRGEQFFGPGTRLTVL.

The chain recombines TRBV2 with TRBJ1-2; no reliable D call. Germline CDR1 is SNHLY and CDR2 is FYNNEI. The V end lost 7 bases, the J end lost 6 bases, and 12 bases lay between the germline ends. The CDR3 is made up of 12 amino acids. CDR3: CASNIPVDGYTF. The CDR3 DNA sequence: TGTGCCAGCAACATACCCGTGGATGGCTACACCTTC.

This clone was observed a few times. The same CDR3 can be traced to other DNA sequences in this sample. This sequence joins TRBV10-3 and TRBJ2-7, with TRBD1 identical over 8 bases. The germline gives CDR1 ENHRY, CDR2 SYGVKD. This CDR3 has 12 residues. With V trimmed by 11 bases and J by 7 bases, 10 bases remained unmatched. CDR3 DNA sequence: TGTGCCTTCGAAGCAGGGGGCCGGGAGCAGTACTTC. This encodes CAFEAGGREQYF.

The chain couples TRBV5-1 to TRBJ1-3; D is perhaps TRBD1 (5 bases). The CDR3 is 16 residues long. CDR1 is SGHRS and CDR2 is YFSETQ in the germline V gene. Trimming left V 0 bases short and J 1 base short, with 11 bases between. CDR3 region: CASSLAPGRSGNTIYF. In DNA form, the CDR3 reads TGCGCCAGCAGCTTGGCCCCAGGGAGGTCTGGAAACACCATATATTTT.

The rearrangement joins TRBV11-3 to TRBJ2-7; 10 bases match TRBD1. The CDR3 covers 15 residues. V was clipped by 5 bases and J by 2 bases; unmatched bases: 6. Germline V CDR1 and CDR2: SGHNT, YENEEA. The CDR3 DNA reads TGTGCCAGCAGCCCGGGACAGGGGCGCCCCTACGAGCAGTACTTC. This gives the protein CASSPGQGRPYEQYF.

This clone occurred a few times. The chain combines TRBV28 with TRBJ2-7; 7 bases align to TRBD2. J was trimmed by 0 bases and V by 8 bases; bases with no gene match: 10. CDR1 is MDHEN, CDR2 SYDVKM, per germline. The CDR3 contains 15 residues. The DNA for the CDR3 is TGTGCCAGCTTCCCCCAGCGGGGAAACTCCTACGAGCAGTACTTC. This gives the protein CASFPQRGNSYEQYF.

This chain joins TRBV5-1 and TRBJ1-2, with TRBD1 matching 10 bases. CDR1 and CDR2 (germline): SGHRS, YFSETQ. There are 14 residues in the CDR3. Losses at the gene ends were 6 bases for V and 3 bases for J; bases not matched to a gene: 5. The CDR3, as DNA: TGCGCCAGCACGCCGGGACAGGGGTACTATGGCTACACCTTC. Amino acids: CASTPGQGYYGYTF. The entire variable domain, with the rest obtained from reference TRBV5-1 and TRBJ1-2, is as follows: KAGVTQTPRYLIKTRGQQVTLSCSPISGHRSVSWYQQTPGQGLQFLFEYFSETQRNKGNFPGRFSGRQFSNSRSEMNVSTLELGDSALYLCASTPGQGYYGYTFGSGTRLTVV.

This chain links TRBV19 with TRBJ2-7, with D hard to call. Trimming pared 6 bases from V and 5 bases from J, leaving 11 bases between. Germline V gene data show CDR1 as LNHDA and CDR2 as SQIVND (reference sequence). The CDR3 runs to 12 residues. For the CDR3, the DNA is TGTGCCAGTAGCCCCAACTTCGACGAGCAGTACTTC. It is translated as CASSPNFDEQYF.

This clone was counted a single time. This sample also contains other DNA sequences that code for the same CDR3. The V call is TRBV30, the J call TRBJ2-7; a weak D match, TRBD1 (6 bases). CDR1 is GTSNPN and CDR2 is SVGIG in the germline V gene (reference sequence). The ends were cut back, 3 bases at V and 6 bases at J, with 9 bases in the middle. This CDR3 contains 11 residues. The CDR3 sequence: CAWSQDSEQYF. For the CDR3, the DNA is TGTGCCTGGAGCCAGGACAGCGAGCAGTACTTC. Together with reference TRBV30 and TRBJ2-7, the CDR3 gives the full variable domain: SQTIHQWPATLVQPVGSPLSLECTVEGTSNPNLYWYRQAAGRGLQLLFYSVGIGQISSEVPQNLSASRPQDRQFILSSKKLLLSDSGFYLCAWSQDSEQYFGPGTRLTVT.

This chain connects TRBV18 to TRBJ2-3, with 9 bases aligning to TRBD2. Germline trimming cut 8 bases from V and 5 bases from J; bases unmatched to any gene: 5. The germline CDR1 and CDR2 sequences are KGHSH and LQKENI. The CDR3 covers 13 residues. The CDR3 region is CASAGGPGDTQYF. In nucleotides, the CDR3 is TGTGCCAGCGCGGGAGGGCCGGGAGATACGCAGTATTTT.

The chain recombines TRBV4-1 with TRBJ1-5; D remains unclear. V lost 3 bases and J lost 0, with 3 bases in between. The CDR3 spans 13 residues. Germline lookup yields CDR1 MGHRA and CDR2 YSYEKL. The CDR3, as DNA: TGCGCCAGCAGCCATGGTAGCAATCAGCCCCAGCATTTT. Its translation is CASSHGSNQPQHF.

This clone was counted ten times or more. This chain links TRBV7-9 with TRBJ2-7, with 10 bases aligning to TRBD1. Unmatched junction bases numbered 10, after V lost 11 bases and J lost 6 bases. The CDR3 has 13 residues. From germline, CDR1 is SEHNR and CDR2 FQNEAQ (reference sequence). Written as DNA, the CDR3 is TGTGCCGGGGGCCGGGACAGGGGCCGCGAGCAGTACTTC. Translation: CAGGRDRGREQYF.

V is TRBV6-4 and J is TRBJ1-1, with TRBD1 identical over 8 bases. The CDR3 sequence is 16 residues long. Trimming took 4 bases from V and 4 from J; bases not matched to a gene: 11. Germline V CDR1 and CDR2: MRHNA, SNTAGT. Here the CDR3 reads CASSAHGGTGFTEAFF. The CDR3 region has the DNA TGTGCCAGCAGTGCCCACGGCGGGACAGGCTTCACTGAAGCTTTCTTT.

This chain joins TRBV2 and TRBJ2-7, with 8 bases lining up with TRBD2. The CDR3 is made up of 15 amino acids. Trimming took 3 bases from V and 5 from J; bases not matched to a gene: 9. The germline V gene encodes CDR1 SNHLY and CDR2 FYNNEI. CDR3 DNA sequence: TGTGCCAGCAGTGAGGAGCACCCGGGGGGGAACGAGCAGTACTTC. Translating it yields CASSEEHPGGNEQYF. The whole variable domain, filled in from reference TRBV2 and TRBJ2-7, reads EPEVTQTPSHQVTQMGQEVILRCVPISNHLYFYWYRQILGQKVEFLVSFYNNEISEKSEIFDDQFSVERPDGSNFTLKIRSTKLEDSAMYFCASSEEHPGGNEQYFGPGTRLTVT.

This clone has a single count. The chain combines TRBV5-6 with TRBJ1-1; D perhaps matches TRBD1 (6 bases). The CDR3 has 15 amino acids. The V gene's germline CDR1 is SGHDT and CDR2 YYEEEE. V shed 4 bases and J shed 5 bases, with 18 bases lying between them. CDR3 protein: CASSPGRRGGTEAFF. The CDR3 DNA sequence: TGTGCCAGCAGCCCTGGACGGAGGGGGGGGACTGAAGCTTTCTTT.

The rearrangement uses TRBV5-5 and TRBJ2-3; 7 bases match TRBD2. Germline V lookup: CDR1 SGHKS, CDR2 YYEKEE (reference sequence). The CDR3 runs to 15 residues. J was trimmed by 3 bases and V by 0 bases; bases with no gene match: 4. The CDR3 coding sequence is TGTGCCAGCAGCTTGGGAAGCGGGGATACAGATACGCAGTATTTT. Amino acids: CASSLGSGDTDTQYF.

Remarks on this clone: A much more abundant neighbour one base away suggests this may be a read error. Since no conserved phenylalanine or tryptophan closes the CDR3, a read error is the likely cause. The rearrangement links TRBV30 to TRBJ1-3, with no clear D. The V gene lost 0 bases and the J gene lost 3 bases, with 9 bases spanning the gap. CDR1 is GTSNPN, CDR2 SVGIG, per germline (reference sequence). There are 14 residues in the CDR3. The CDR3 is CAWSVLGGGNTIYL. CDR3 nucleotide sequence: TGTGCCTGGAGTGTACTTGGAGGTGGAAACACCATATATCTT.